Listed below are T cell receptor beta chains from one sample, sequenced in a study of Graves' ophthalmopathy and Graves' hyperthyroidism. TCRdb re-called the multiplex PCR reads with MiXCR, one entry per CDR3 protein. The sample has 200,000 to 300,000 distinct CDR3 sequences, around 45% seen once. Sequencing used peripheral blood. Receptors originate from an adult man with Graves' ophthalmopathy. Each CDR3 is given without its conserved first and last residue.

j_call | v_call | cdr3_aa
TRBJ1-1 | TRBV7-9 | ASSLFGEMNTEAF
TRBJ1-2 | TRBV5-1 | ASSRARDTGYGYT
TRBJ2-7 | TRBV10-3 | AISERKQGKAYEQY
TRBJ2-2 | TRBV5-1 | ASSFLAGGPGGELF
TRBJ1-6 | TRBV20-1 | SAVTGTVDSPLQ
NA | TRBV5-1 | ASNPETAYSSYEQY
TRBJ2-7 | TRBV7-9 | ARSLVGDTYEQY
TRBJ2-5 | TRBV7-2 | ASTTTGGETQY
TRBJ2-7 | TRBV12-3/TRBV12-4 | ASSGQVAYEQY
TRBJ1-2 | TRBV6-5 | ASTLGGSLNYGYT
TRBJ1-2 | TRBV24-1 | ATSDFGGVNGYT
TRBJ2-2 | TRBV24-1 | ATSAVDGANTGELF
TRBJ2-5 | TRBV10-2 | ASSEPRTGRETQY
TRBJ1-5 | TRBV2 | ASQRQHNQPQH
TRBJ2-7 | TRBV20-1 | SARGHDGSYEQY
TRBJ1-4 | TRBV20-1 | SATQGAATNEKLF
TRBJ1-5 | TRBV2 | ASSEGAANQPQH
TRBJ2-7 | TRBV29-1 | SAGPGPRGEQY
TRBJ2-7 | TRBV10-3 | AISDNIVGVPTYEQY
TRBJ1-1 | TRBV10-1 | ASSELANTEAF
TRBJ2-5 | TRBV7-9 | ASSLAYRQETQY
TRBJ2-7 | TRBV20-1 | SANLAGDLSYEQY
TRBJ1-2 | TRBV29-1 | SLSKQDNPWVYGYT
TRBJ2-7 | TRBV7-9 | ASSLVGTGAVDEQY
TRBJ2-5 | TRBV4-1 | ASSQGTETQY
TRBJ1-1 | TRBV11-2 | ASSLQGRAF
TRBJ1-2 | TRBV5-4 | ASSANPAGYGYT
TRBJ1-2 | TRBV28 | ASSFSGDGYT
TRBJ1-1 | TRBV24-1 | ATSDSPGTEAF
TRBJ1-6 | TRBV9 | ASSEDSSPLH